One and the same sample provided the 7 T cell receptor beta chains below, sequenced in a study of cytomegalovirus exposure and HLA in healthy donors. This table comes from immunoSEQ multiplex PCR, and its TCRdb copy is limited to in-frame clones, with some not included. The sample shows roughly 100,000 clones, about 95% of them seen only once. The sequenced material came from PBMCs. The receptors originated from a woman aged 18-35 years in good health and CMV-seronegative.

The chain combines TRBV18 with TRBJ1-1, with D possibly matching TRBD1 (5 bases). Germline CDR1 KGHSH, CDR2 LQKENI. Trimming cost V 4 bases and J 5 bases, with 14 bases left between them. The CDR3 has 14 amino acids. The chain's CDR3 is CASSLGTTGTEAFF. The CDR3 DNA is TGTGCCAGCTCACTCGGGACTACTGGGACTGAAGCTTTCTTT. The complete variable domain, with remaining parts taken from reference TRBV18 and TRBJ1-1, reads NAGVMQNPRHLVRRRGQEARLRCSPMKGHSHVYWYRQLPEEGLKFMVYLQKENIIDESGMPKERFSAEFPKEGPSILRIQQVVRGDSAAYFCASSLGTTGTEAFFGQGTRLTVV.

CDR3 bases: TGTGCCAGCAGCTTGGATATAACAGGGGTGTACCACTTT. Translated: CASSLDITGVYHF. This chain uses TRBV5-5 with TRBJ1-6, with 7 bases aligning to TRBD1. Trimming cost V 0 bases and J 18 bases; bases outside gene matches: 9. CDR1 is SGHKS, CDR2 YYEKEE, per germline (reference sequence). CDR3 length: 13 amino acids.

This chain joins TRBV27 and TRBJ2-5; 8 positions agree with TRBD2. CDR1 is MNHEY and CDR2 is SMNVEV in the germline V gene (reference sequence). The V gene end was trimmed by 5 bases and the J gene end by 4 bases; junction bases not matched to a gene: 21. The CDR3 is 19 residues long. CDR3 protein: CASSPQGSGVPITSETQYF. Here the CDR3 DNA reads TGTGCCAGCAGTCCCCAGGGTAGCGGGGTCCCCATCACTTCAGAGACCCAGTACTTC.

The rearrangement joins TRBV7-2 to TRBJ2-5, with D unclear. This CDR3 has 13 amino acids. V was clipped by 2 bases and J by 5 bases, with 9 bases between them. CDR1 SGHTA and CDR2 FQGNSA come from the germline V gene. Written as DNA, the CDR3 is TGTGCCAGCAGCTTATTACCGGTTGAGACCCAGTACTTC. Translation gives CASSLLPVETQYF.

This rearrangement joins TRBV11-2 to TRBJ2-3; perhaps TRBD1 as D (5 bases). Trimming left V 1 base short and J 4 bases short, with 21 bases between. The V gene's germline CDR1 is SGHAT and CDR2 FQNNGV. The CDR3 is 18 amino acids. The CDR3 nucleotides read TGTGCCAGCAGCTTAGTAGGCCCAGGGATTGCTGGCGCAGATACGCAGTATTTT. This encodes CASSLVGPGIAGADTQYF.

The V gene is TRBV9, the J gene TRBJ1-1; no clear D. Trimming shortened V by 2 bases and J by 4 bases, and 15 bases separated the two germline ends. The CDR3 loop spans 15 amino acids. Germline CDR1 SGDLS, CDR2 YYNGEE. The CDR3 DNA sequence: TGTGCCAGCAGCGTGGACTCCTTCCAGGCCACTGAAGCTTTCTTT. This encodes CASSVDSFQATEAFF.

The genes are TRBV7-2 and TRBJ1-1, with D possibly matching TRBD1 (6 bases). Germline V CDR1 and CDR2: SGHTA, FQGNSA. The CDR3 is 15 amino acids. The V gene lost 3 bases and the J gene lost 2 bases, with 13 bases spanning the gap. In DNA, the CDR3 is TGTGCCAGCAGCTTTTTGACAGGTGTTAACACTGAAGCTTTCTTT. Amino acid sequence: CASSFLTGVNTEAFF.